These T cell receptor beta chains were read from a single sample in a study of T-cell reconstitution after alpha-beta-depleted transplantation in children. Using its own MiXCR run on the PCR reads, TCRdb lists one record per CDR3 protein. The data hold fewer than 750,000 distinct CDR3 sequences, with 27% observed a single time. Sequenced here: PBMCs, sampled before TCRalphabeta/CD19-depleted stem cell transplant. These receptors all stem from a boy in the first two years of life with Wiskott-Aldrich syndrome, due to receive a stem cell transplant. CDR3s include the opening cysteine and the closing phenylalanine or tryptophan. D genes are given only for firm matches. Clone size is not always given. Where it is, it says once, few, many or a class for expanded clones.

clone_size | d_call | j_call | v_call | cdr3_aa | cdr3_nt
NA | TRBD2 | TRBJ2-7 | TRBV20-1 | CSAGLAGYEQYF | TGCAGTGCGGGACTAGCGGGGTACGAGCAGTACTTC
NA | NA | TRBJ1-1 | TRBV10-3 | CAIRDTPGTEAFF | TGTGCCATCAGGGACACTCCCGGAACTGAAGCTTTCTTT
few | NA | TRBJ2-2 | TRBV12-3/TRBV12-4 | CASSKRRGQISGELFF | TGTGCCAGCAGTAAACGCCGAGGACAGATCTCCGGGGAGCTGTTTTTT
NA | NA | TRBJ2-7 | TRBV10-1 | CASSDTIRCEQYF | TGCGCCAGCAGTGACACCATTCGATGCGAGCAGTACTTC
NA | NA | TRBJ2-1 | TRBV29-1 | CSALLGISEQFF | TGCAGCGCTTTGCTGGGTATCAGCGAGCAGTTCTTC
NA | NA | TRBJ2-1 | TRBV20-1 | CSARGHSYNEQFF | TGCAGTGCTAGAGGGCACTCCTACAATGAGCAGTTCTTC
NA | NA | TRBJ2-1 | TRBV6-2/TRBV6-3 | CASTWTAGNEQFF | TGTGCCAGCACCTGGACTGCAGGGAATGAGCAGTTCTTC
NA | NA | TRBJ2-1 | TRBV5-1 | CASTLARRAGVGSYNEQFF | TGCGCCAGCACCTTGGCCAGGAGGGCCGGTGTCGGCTCCTACAATGAGCAGTTCTTC
NA | TRBD2 | TRBJ2-3 | TRBV7-2 | CASSGLGSGRFTDTQYF | TGTGCCAGCAGCGGACTGGGTAGCGGGAGGTTCACAGATACGCAGTATTTT
few | NA | TRBJ2-1 | TRBV27 | CASSLVSSNEQFF | TGTGCCAGCAGTTTGGTAAGCTCTAATGAGCAGTTCTTC
NA | NA | TRBJ2-7 | TRBV20-1 | CSALPTRINEQYF | TGCAGTGCCCTACCGACTAGAATCAACGAGCAGTACTTC
NA | TRBD1 | TRBJ1-1 | TRBV7-2 | CASSYQGVDTEAFF | TGTGCCAGCTCTTATCAGGGGGTCGACACTGAAGCTTTCTTT
few | NA | TRBJ2-2 | TRBV5-1 | CASSSTDTGELFF | TGCGCCAGCAGCTCAACCGACACCGGGGAGCTGTTTTTT
few | TRBD1 | TRBJ2-3 | TRBV19 | CASSITDRGDTQYF | TGTGCCAGTAGTATCACAGACAGGGGTGATACGCAGTATTTT
few | TRBD1 | TRBJ1-4 | TRBV27 | CASSPGGTGPNEKLFF | TGTGCCAGCAGCCCAGGAGGGACAGGGCCTAATGAAAAACTGTTTTTT
few | NA | TRBJ2-7 | TRBV5-1 | CASTDYYEQYF | TGCGCCAGCACCGACTACTACGAGCAGTACTTC
NA | TRBD2 | TRBJ2-1 | TRBV6-5 | CASSYSSLAGVYNEQFF | TGTGCCAGCAGTTACTCCTCACTAGCGGGAGTCTACAATGAGCAGTTCTTC
NA | NA | TRBJ2-3 | TRBV12-3/TRBV12-4 | CASSLSALATDTQYF | TGTGCCAGCAGTTTGTCCGCCCTCGCCACAGATACGCAGTATTTT
NA | NA | TRBJ2-1 | TRBV29-1 | CSVNLGNEQFF | TGCAGCGTAAACCTTGGCAATGAGCAGTTCTTC
NA | TRBD1 | TRBJ2-1 | TRBV11-2 | CASGIGGRPSNEQFF | TGTGCCAGCGGTATAGGGGGCCGGCCCAGCAATGAGCAGTTCTTC
NA | NA | TRBJ2-1 | TRBV4-2 | CASSSAGTPYNEQFF | TGTGCCAGCAGCTCCGCCGGGACCCCTTACAATGAGCAGTTCTTC
NA | NA | TRBJ1-2 | TRBV7-2 | CASSPGVPGNLRDGYTF | TGTGCCAGCAGCCCCGGTGTTCCGGGGAACCTTAGAGATGGCTACACCTTC
NA | NA | TRBJ2-1 | TRBV28 | CASSLSASLSSYNEQFF | TGTGCCAGCAGTTTATCGGCTAGTTTGAGCTCCTACAATGAGCAGTTCTTC
few | TRBD2 | TRBJ2-3 | TRBV7-6 | CASSLTSGRAKDTQYF | TGTGCCAGCAGTCTGACTAGCGGGAGGGCCAAAGATACGCAGTATTTT
NA | TRBD2 | TRBJ2-1 | TRBV28 | CASSKTSGSRNEQFF | TGTGCCAGCAGTAAAACTAGCGGGAGTCGCAATGAGCAGTTCTTC
NA | NA | TRBJ2-3 | TRBV14 | CASSATRRPDTQYF | TGTGCCAGCAGCGCAACTAGGAGGCCAGATACGCAGTATTTT
NA | NA | TRBJ2-3 | TRBV10-3 | CAISEFGGPSTDTQYF | TGTGCCATCAGTGAATTTGGGGGGCCCTCCACAGATACGCAGTATTTT
few | TRBD1 | TRBJ1-1 | TRBV5-1 | CASSYRGAENTEAFF | TGCGCCAGCAGTTACAGGGGCGCGGAGAACACTGAAGCTTTCTTT
few | NA | TRBJ2-3 | TRBV28 | CASSLGQGMENTQYF | TGTGCCAGCAGTTTAGGGCAGGGGATGGAAAATACGCAGTATTTT
NA | TRBD1 | TRBJ2-2 | TRBV9 | CASSRTGLGTGELFF | TGTGCCAGCAGCCGGACAGGGCTGGGCACCGGGGAGCTGTTTTTT
NA | NA | TRBJ2-3 | TRBV5-5 | CASSLQFTGSRTDTQYF | TGTGCCAGCAGCTTGCAGTTCACAGGGTCTCGCACAGATACGCAGTATTTT
few | NA | TRBJ2-7 | TRBV6-5 | CASSYEGEQYF | TGTGCCAGCAGTTACGAAGGCGAGCAGTACTTC
few | TRBD1 | TRBJ2-2 | TRBV5-4 | CASSLRGPLSGELFF | TGTGCCAGCAGCTTAAGGGGGCCACTGTCCGGGGAGCTGTTTTTT
many | NA | TRBJ2-3 | TRBV3-1 | CASSRQGTDTQYF | TGTGCCAGCAGCCGCCAGGGCACAGATACGCAGTATTTT
few | NA | TRBJ2-1 | TRBV20-1 | CSVTSVHEQFF | TGCAGTGTAACTAGTGTGCATGAGCAGTTCTTC
NA | NA | TRBJ1-1 | TRBV29-1 | CSVVSHVTLENTEAFF | TGCAGCGTCGTATCGCACGTGACCCTAGAGAACACTGAAGCTTTCTTT
NA | NA | TRBJ2-3 | TRBV7-3 | CASSLGGSRTDTQYF | TGTGCCAGCAGCTTAGGGGGGTCACGCACAGATACGCAGTATTTT
NA | TRBD1 | TRBJ1-1 | TRBV12-3/TRBV12-4 | CASSTDRGMFRTEAFF | TGTGCCAGCAGTACCGACAGGGGGATGTTTCGCACTGAAGCTTTCTTT
NA | TRBD2 | TRBJ2-1 | TRBV7-2 | CASRGTSLSHNEQFF | TGTGCCAGCCGAGGGACTAGCTTATCTCACAATGAGCAGTTCTTC
NA | TRBD1 | TRBJ2-1 | TRBV6-1 | CATSRDRGVYEQFF | TGTGCCACGAGTCGGGACAGGGGCGTATATGAGCAGTTCTTC
few | NA | TRBJ2-1 | TRBV5-1 | CASTLEIPNEQFF | TGCGCCAGCACCTTGGAGATTCCCAATGAGCAGTTCTTC
few | NA | TRBJ1-2 | TRBV20-1 | CSAARTGTVYGYTF | TGCAGTGCTGCTAGAACCGGGACGGTCTATGGCTACACCTTC
NA | NA | TRBJ1-4 | TRBV15 | CATSRRRATDEKLFF | TGTGCCACCAGCAGACGACGGGCCACGGATGAAAAACTGTTTTTT
few | TRBD2 | TRBJ2-5 | TRBV25-1 | CASRSMTSAQETQYF | TGTGCCAGCAGATCTATGACTAGCGCCCAAGAGACCCAGTACTTC
NA | NA | TRBJ2-2 | TRBV5-1 | CASGRGYGELFF | TGCGCCAGCGGTCGGGGCTACGGGGAGCTGTTTTTT
NA | NA | TRBJ2-4 | TRBV7-8 | CASSLLGYSAAKNIQYF | TGTGCCAGCAGCTTATTGGGCTATTCCGCAGCCAAAAACATTCAGTACTTC
many | NA | TRBJ2-2 | TRBV6-5 | CASSYSGRGTGELFF | TGTGCCAGCAGTTACTCAGGACGCGGGACCGGGGAGCTGTTTTTT
NA | NA | TRBJ2-3 | TRBV20-1 | CSARVGTTDTQYF | TGCAGTGCTAGAGTTGGGACAACAGATACGCAGTATTTT
few | TRBD1 | TRBJ2-1 | TRBV5-1 | CASSLVRGLSNEQFF | TGCGCCAGCAGCTTGGTTAGGGGGCTTTCCAATGAGCAGTTCTTC
NA | NA | TRBJ1-5 | TRBV12-3/TRBV12-4 | CASSYGTINQPQHF | TGTGCCAGCAGTTACGGGACGATCAATCAGCCCCAGCATTTT
few | TRBD2 | TRBJ2-3 | TRBV5-1 | CASSGRGTDTQYF | TGTGCCAGCAGTGGGCGGGGGACAGATACGCAGTATTTT
NA | NA | TRBJ2-1 | TRBV4-2 | CASSPGAESYNEQFF | TGTGCCAGCAGCCCGGGAGCGGAGTCCTACAATGAGCAGTTCTTC
few | TRBD2 | TRBJ2-2 | TRBV5-4 | CASSFIPRRLAANTGELFF | TGTGCCAGCAGCTTCATTCCCCGGAGACTAGCGGCGAACACCGGGGAGCTGTTTTTT
NA | NA | TRBJ2-7 | TRBV18 | CASSPGRGEQYF | TGTGCCAGCTCACCAGGGAGAGGCGAGCAGTACTTC
few | TRBD2 | TRBJ2-4 | TRBV2 | CASSKGLAGLAKNIQYF | TGTGCCAGCAGTAAAGGACTAGCGGGACTAGCCAAAAACATTCAGTACTTC
few | TRBD1 | TRBJ2-7 | TRBV5-5 | CASSLNRGGSPTPQYF | TGTGCCAGCAGCCTAAACAGGGGTGGAAGTCCAACCCCGCAGTACTTC
few | TRBD2 | TRBJ2-1 | TRBV7-3 | CASSSRLAGFNEQFF | TGTGCCAGCAGCTCCCGACTAGCGGGATTTAATGAGCAGTTCTTC
few | NA | TRBJ2-7 | TRBV27 | CASSFHGRPYEQYF | TGTGCCAGCAGTTTCCACGGGAGACCCTACGAGCAGTACTTC
NA | TRBD1 | TRBJ1-1 | TRBV4-1 | CASSQAWTGDTEAFF | TGCGCCAGCAGCCAAGCCTGGACAGGGGATACTGAAGCTTTCTTT